The 10 T cell receptor beta chains below come from one sample, sequenced in a study of T cell responses to AZD1222 COVID-19 vaccine. This table comes from immunoSEQ multiplex PCR, and its TCRdb copy is limited to in-frame clones, with some not included. The table lists about 92,000 clones, 90% to 95% of them singletons. Sequencing was performed on peripheral blood, taken on day 0 of AZD1222 vaccination. These TCRs come from an adult in good health.

This clone was observed a handful of times. J is TRBJ2-2 and V is TRBV30; maybe TRBD1 (5 bases). Trimming pared 3 bases from V and 3 bases from J, leaving 11 bases between. This CDR3 comprises 14 residues. CDR1 and CDR2 from the germline V gene are GTSNPN and SVGIG (reference sequence). CDR3 loop: CAWRQTVYTGELFF. CDR3 bases: TGTGCCTGGAGGCAGACAGTTTACACCGGGGAGCTGTTTTTT.

In this sample, this clone turned up once. CDR3 coding DNA: TGTGCCATCAGCCGCCAAGGAGGTCGGGAGCAGTTCTTC. This sequence encodes CAISRQGGREQFF. This chain connects TRBV10-3 to TRBJ2-1; the D gene is possibly TRBD2 (5 bases). The CDR3 contains 13 residues. Trimming removed 6 bases at V and 10 bases at J, with 16 bases between. Germline CDR1 reads ENHRY; CDR2 reads SYGVKD.

Here the CDR3 DNA reads TGTGCCAGCAGCAGGGATCGCTACGAGCAGTACTTC. It is translated as CASSRDRYEQYF. The J gene is TRBJ2-7, the V gene TRBV7-2; D unresolved. Germline V gives CDR1 SGHTA, CDR2 FQGNSA. The length of the CDR3 is 12 residues. The germline V and J ends were trimmed by 5 bases and 3 bases, with 8 bases remaining between them. Based on the CDR3 plus reference TRBV7-2 and TRBJ2-7, the full variable domain is GAGVSQSPSNKVTEKGKDVELRCDPISGHTALYWYRQSLGQGLEFLIYFQGNSAPDKSGLPSDRFSAERTGGSVSTLTIQRTQQEDSAVYLCASSRDRYEQYFGPGTRLTVT.

This clone was detected once. The chain is built from TRBV5-1 and TRBJ1-2; 8 nucleotides agree with TRBD1. The CDR3 covers 14 residues. CDR1 is SGHRS, CDR2 YFSETQ, per germline. With V trimmed by 4 bases and J by 4 bases, 6 bases remained unmatched. The CDR3 here is CASSATGEVYGYTF. The CDR3 DNA reads as TGCGCCAGCAGCGCGACAGGGGAGGTCTATGGCTACACCTTC.

This clone was seen just once. The rearrangement uses TRBV19 and TRBJ1-5; perhaps TRBD1 as D (5 bases). Looked up from germline, CDR1 is LNHDA and CDR2 is SQIVND (reference sequence). The V gene lost 7 bases and the J gene lost 4 bases, with 29 bases spanning the gap. This CDR3 is built from 19 residues. The chain's CDR3 is CASIPTGTWAPEVNQPQHF. The CDR3 DNA reads TGTGCCAGTATTCCGACCGGGACTTGGGCTCCAGAAGTTAATCAGCCCCAGCATTTT. Supplemented by reference TRBV19 and TRBJ1-5, the full variable domain reads DGGITQSPKYLFRKEGQNVTLSCEQNLNHDAMYWYRQDPGQGLRLIYYSQIVNDFQKGDIAEGYSVSREKKESFPLTVTSAQKNPTAFYLCASIPTGTWAPEVNQPQHFGDGTRLSIL.

The rearrangement links TRBV13 to TRBJ2-7, with a possible D match to TRBD2 (6 bases). The CDR3 consists of 14 residues. V lost 5 bases, J lost 2 bases, and 13 bases lay in between. CDR1 PRHDT and CDR2 FYEKMQ come from the germline V gene (reference sequence). The CDR3 DNA sequence: TGTGCCAGCAGCCCGAGGACTACGACCTACGAGCAGTACTTC. Residues: CASSPRTTTYEQYF.

The chain couples TRBV6-4 to TRBJ2-7; TRBD2 matches at 13 bases. The J segment lost 6 bases and the V segment lost 3 bases, leaving 8 bases of the junction unmatched. Germline CDR1 and CDR2: MRHNA and SNTAGT. The CDR3 totals 16 residues. In DNA, the CDR3 is TGTGCCAGCAGTGAAACCGGGACTAGCGGGGCGGGCGAGCAGTACTTC. Encoded protein: CASSETGTSGAGEQYF.

Only a few counts were recorded for this clone. This rearrangement joins TRBV18 to TRBJ2-5; TRBD2 aligns across 13 bases. Germline V gene lookup returns CDR1 KGHSH and CDR2 LQKENI. The CDR3 is made up of 16 amino acids. The junction had 5 bases not matched to a gene; V was cut back by 6 bases and J by 1 base. CDR3 in DNA: TGTGCCAGCTCGCGGACTAGCGGGGGACCCCAAGAGACCCAGTACTTC. Translated: CASSRTSGGPQETQYF.

The rearrangement joins TRBV29-1 to TRBJ1-5; 10 bases are shared with TRBD1. Looked up from germline, CDR1 is SQVTM and CDR2 is ANQGSEA. V lost 6 bases, J lost 5 bases, and 10 bases stayed unmatched. CDR3 size: 15 residues. CDR3 in amino acids: CSVTTAGTGDQPQHF. The CDR3 region has the DNA TGCAGCGTGACCACCGCGGGGACAGGGGATCAGCCCCAGCATTTT.

The chain links TRBV21-1 to TRBJ1-5. TRBV21-1 is recorded as a pseudogene. This CDR3 spans 14 amino acids. CDR3 in amino acids: CASSKGGFNQPQHF. The CDR3 DNA sequence: TGTGCCAGCAGCAAAGGGGGGTTCAATCAGCCCCAGCATTTT.